Here is one T cell receptor (beta chain) with its context. As yet, its antigen is unknown. The data were produced by immunoSEQ multiplex PCR, yet TCRdb's version contains in-frame clones alone and is incomplete. The table records around 250,000 clones, around 88% of them present only once. This CDR3 region has 15 residues. CDR1 and CDR2 from the germline V gene are SGHTA and FQGNSA. V was clipped by 5 bases and J by 6 bases; unmatched bases: 6. These data are taken from a study of Ad26.COV2.S vaccination and SARS-CoV-2 variants. General study points: Breadth of non-spike TCRs did not differ between vaccinees and placebo recipients.

The treatment denotes: some 20 received Ad26.COV2.S at low or high dose, single or two shots; about 5 received placebo; per-sample allocation not given. All samples were drawn on day 63, counting from the first vaccine or placebo injection. The J gene is TRBJ2-2, the V gene TRBV7-2; 10 nucleotides agree with TRBD1. This clonotype originated in a person aged 18-65 years who received the Ad26.COV2.S COVID-19 vaccine or a placebo. The source material was peripheral blood, sampled in a trial of Ad26.COV2.S vaccine versus placebo. The CDR3, as DNA: TGTGCCAGCAGCGCGGGACAGGGGATACCCGGGGAGCTGTTTTTT. Its translation: CASSAGQGIPGELFF.